This T cell receptor beta chain emerged from a study of blood T cells in healthy people across ages. Through a sample-barcoded 5' primer and a J-beta primer mix, a second PCR was run for roughly 6 to 12 cycles. Each CDR3 protein is one row after TCRdb ran MiXCR on the 5' RACE reads. This sample has over 1,300,000 distinct CDR3 sequences, with approximately 59% found just once. Germline lookup yields CDR1 LGHNA and CDR2 YNFKEQ. V trimming: 2 bases; J trimming: 3 bases; junction bases outside the gene matches: 3. The length of the CDR3 is 14 residues. Sequencing was done on a sample of blood. The clonotype originates from a man in his late teens or twenties in good health. This sequence joins TRBV4-2 and TRBJ2-7, with 8 bases matching TRBD2. This chain's CDR3 is CASSQWAGGYEQYF. Written as DNA, the CDR3 is TGTGCCAGCAGCCAATGGGCGGGGGGCTACGAGCAGTACTTC.